The TCR beta chain described here comes from a study of T cell repertoires in cytomegalovirus infection. TCRdb re-analysed the reads in MiXCR, keeping a single row per CDR3 protein. The sample contains about 440,000 distinct CDR3 sequences, roughly a third of which appear only once. This CDR3 has 15 amino acids. V gave up 3 bases and J gave up 0 bases, with 10 bases separating them. CDR1 is SGHRS and CDR2 is YFSETQ in the germline V gene. The clonotype originates from a human donor in good health (CMV status not recorded). Some clones in this sample may be carry-over from other donors' samples. Sequenced input: PBMCs. J is TRBJ1-3 and V is TRBV5-1; D gene ambiguous. The CDR3: CASSSGERSGNTIYF. The CDR3 DNA sequence: TGCGCCAGCAGCTCCGGGGAACGCTCTGGAAACACCATATATTTT.